This TCR beta chain was captured by sequencing in a study of T cell responses to AZD1222 COVID-19 vaccine. Study information: Recipients boosted at about 4 weeks or about 12 weeks are pooled.

The germline V gene encodes CDR1 MNHEY and CDR2 SVGEGT. CDR3 size: 15 residues. After removal of 5 bases from V and 0 bases from J, the junction contained 2 bases not matched to a gene. Worth noting for this clone: Its antigen is as yet unknown.

Sequencing was performed with immunoSEQ multiplex PCR; in TCRdb, only in-frame clones are kept and a portion is missing. The profile shows 150,000 to 200,000 clones, around 93% of them singletons. Study-level results: Repertoire collection took place solely once the T cell response had peaked. Among AZD1222 vaccinees, only six were seropositive at baseline. Females made up more of the donors, who were largely white British, and clonal diversity may have come out too low.

The material was peripheral blood, obtained on day 0 of AZD1222 vaccination. The receptor was derived from an adult in good health. The chain recombines TRBV6-2 or TRBV6-3 with TRBJ2-3; 10 bases fit TRBD2. This chain's CDR3 is CASSRTSGSTDTQYF. The CDR3 region has the DNA TGTGCCAGCAGTCGGACTAGCGGAAGCACAGATACGCAGTATTTT.